These 22 T cell receptor beta chains originate from one sample sequenced in a study of human CD4 T cells and Enterobacteriaceae. The memory gate held CD4+ cells that were not CD45RA+CCR7+CD95- naive cells, over 98% pure. The table came from immunoSEQ multiplex PCR; TCRdb's copy has only in-frame clones and leaves some out. The sample shows approximately 26,000 clones, approximately 80% of them seen only once. Source material: memory CD4+ T cells from blood. The receptors were sampled from a human donor in good health.

In its sample, this clone was seen a few times. This chain uses TRBV7-9 with TRBJ1-2; TRBD1 is a possible D gene (6 bases). The CDR3 extends over 15 amino acids. V shed 1 base and J shed 4 bases, with 13 bases lying between them. Germline V gives CDR1 SEHNR, CDR2 FQNEAQ (reference sequence). CDR3 loop: CASSLEGRGLYGYTF. The CDR3 nucleotides read TGTGCCAGCAGCTTAGAAGGCAGGGGCCTCTATGGCTACACCTTC.

The chain combines TRBV19 with TRBJ1-2, with 7 bases aligning to TRBD1. Germline V gene lookup returns CDR1 LNHDA and CDR2 SQIVND (reference sequence). The length of the CDR3 is 17 residues. V was clipped by 0 bases and J by 5 bases; unmatched bases: 12. In DNA, the CDR3 is TGTGCCAGTAGTATAGATATCGCGGAGGGGGCAGAGTATGGCTACACCTTC. Translating it yields CASSIDIAEGAEYGYTF.

This clone was seen a handful of times. V is TRBV18 and J is TRBJ2-7, with D unresolved. Germline loops: CDR1 KGHSH, CDR2 LQKENI. This CDR3 has 15 amino acids. V dropped 1 base and J dropped 0 bases, with 10 bases sitting between them. CDR3 sequence (DNA): TGTGCCAGCTCACCACGAGGAAGAAGCTCCTACGAGCAGTACTTC. It yields the protein CASSPRGRSSYEQYF.

The rearrangement joins TRBV2 to TRBJ1-3; the match to TRBD1 covers 7 bases. The CDR3 is 14 amino acids. V gave up 7 bases and J gave up 3 bases; unmatched junction bases: 6. The germline gives CDR1 SNHLY, CDR2 FYNNEI. CDR3 region: CASTRGTVGNTIYF. CDR3 DNA sequence: TGTGCCAGCACTCGTGGGACAGTTGGAAACACCATATATTTT.

The CDR3 DNA reads TGTGCCAGCAGTGAAGTAACTGCTGAAGCTTTCTTT. Encoded protein: CASSEVTAEAFF. The V call is TRBV2, the J call TRBJ1-1; D gene ambiguous. The length of the CDR3 is 12 residues. CDR1 is SNHLY, CDR2 FYNNEI, per germline. V was shortened by 1 base and J by 6 bases, with 6 bases between the two germline ends.

J is TRBJ2-7 and V is TRBV6-1, with D possibly TRBD1 on 5 matching bases. Germline V gene data show CDR1 as MNHNS and CDR2 as SASEGT. V was cut by 7 bases and J by 3 bases, with 7 bases left in between. There are 11 residues in the CDR3. The CDR3 reads CASKGNYEQYF. The CDR3 region has the DNA TGTGCCAGCAAGGGGAACTACGAGCAGTACTTC.

Sample share makes this clone medium-sized. The J gene is TRBJ1-4, the V gene TRBV7-9, with a possible D match to TRBD1 (5 bases). The CDR3 totals 16 residues. Per the germline V gene, CDR1 is SEHNR and CDR2 is FQNEAQ (reference sequence). The V and J ends lost 5 bases and 8 bases respectively, with 21 bases between them. The DNA of the CDR3 is TGTGCCAGCAGCCCGGGAGGCGGATGGGGGAAAGAAAAACTGTTTTTT. This codes for CASSPGGGWGKEKLFF.

This chain uses TRBV7-8 with TRBJ2-7; 8 nucleotides line up with TRBD2. Germline loops: CDR1 SGHVS, CDR2 FQNEAQ. V dropped 6 bases and J dropped 2; count of bases not matched to a gene: 6. The CDR3 length is 14 residues. CDR3 amino acids: CASRSGRFTYEQYF. CDR3 nucleotide sequence: TGTGCCAGCAGGAGCGGGAGATTCACCTACGAGCAGTACTTC.

Only a few counts were recorded for this clone. The rearrangement joins TRBV6-1 to TRBJ1-1, with 7 nucleotides matching TRBD1. The CDR3 length is 15 residues. V shed 2 bases and J 0 bases; nucleotides not matched to a gene: 3. CDR1 is MNHNS and CDR2 is SASEGT in the germline V gene. The CDR3 DNA reads as TGTGCCAGCAGTGAACAGGGGGTCATGAACACTGAAGCTTTCTTT. Translating it yields CASSEQGVMNTEAFF.

This clone appeared a single time. A read error may explain this, as a much larger clone is one base away. The gene calls are TRBV5-4 and TRBJ2-5; D is undetermined. CDR1 and CDR2 from the germline V gene are SGHNT and YYREEE (reference sequence). Trimming took off 2 bases at V and 1 base at J, with 0 bases between the two ends. This CDR3 has 11 residues. The CDR3 region is CASSFQETQYF. In DNA, the CDR3 is TGTGCCAGCAGCTTCCAAGAGACCCAGTACTTC.

This clone showed up just once. This rearrangement joins TRBV5-1 to TRBJ2-1; D gene uncertain. CDR3 length: 15 residues. V was cut by 0 bases and J by 6 bases, with 13 bases left in between. In germline, CDR1 is SGHRS, CDR2 YFSETQ. The CDR3 spells CASSLEGDPPNEQFF. Here the CDR3 DNA reads TGCGCCAGCAGCTTGGAAGGTGACCCCCCCAATGAGCAGTTCTTC. The variable domain in full, completed from reference TRBV5-1 and TRBJ2-1, reads KAGVTQTPRYLIKTRGQQVTLSCSPISGHRSVSWYQQTPGQGLQFLFEYFSETQRNKGNFPGRFSGRQFSNSRSEMNVSTLELGDSALYLCASSLEGDPPNEQFFGPGTRLTVL.

V and J are TRBV5-1 and TRBJ1-1; D is perhaps TRBD1 (5 bases). Trimming removed 0 bases from V and 0 bases from J, with 15 bases in between. The germline CDR1 and CDR2 sequences are SGHRS and YFSETQ. This CDR3 has 17 residues. CDR3 residues: CASSLAPQGKLNTEAFF. The CDR3 region has the DNA TGCGCCAGCAGCTTGGCCCCCCAGGGAAAACTGAACACTGAAGCTTTCTTT.

This chain joins TRBV4-1 and TRBJ2-7, with 8 bases that match TRBD1. The germline CDR1 and CDR2 sequences are MGHRA and YSYEKL. There are 16 residues in the CDR3. V lost 4 bases to trimming and J lost 1 base; unmatched junction nucleotides: 9. As DNA, the CDR3 is TGCGCCAGCAGCCCCTCCCAGGGGGCAGGGTCCTACGAGCAGTACTTC. It codes for CASSPSQGAGSYEQYF.

Concerning this clone: Germline and junction disagree at one end, which may indicate a read error. The CDR3 nucleotides are TGTGCCAGCAGTCCGGGACTAGGGACCGCGGAGCTGTTTTTT. It codes for CASSPGLGTAELFF. The chain uses TRBV27 and TRBJ2-2, with 8 bases identical to TRBD2. Germline V CDR1 and CDR2: MNHEY, SMNVEV (reference sequence). This CDR3 has 14 residues.

This sequence joins TRBV27 and TRBJ2-7, with 10 nucleotides matching TRBD1. CDR3 size: 14 residues. From germline, CDR1 is MNHEY and CDR2 SMNVEV (reference sequence). Losses at the gene ends were 3 bases for V and 6 bases for J; bases not matched to a gene: 5. This CDR3 is CASSLTGGLSEQYF. DNA of the CDR3: TGTGCCAGCAGTTTGACAGGGGGCCTATCCGAGCAGTACTTC.

The chain combines TRBV16 with TRBJ1-5; no firm D call. The V end lost 0 bases, the J end lost 10 bases, and 13 bases lay between the germline ends. CDR1 is KGHSY and CDR2 is FQNENV in the germline V gene. This CDR3 has 14 amino acids. CDR3 in amino acids: CASSQSAGRVPQHF. CDR3 in DNA: TGTGCCAGCAGCCAATCCGCAGGCCGGGTCCCCCAGCATTTT.

The chain recombines TRBV6-1 with TRBJ2-2, with TRBD1 as a possible D gene (5 bases). This CDR3 has 13 residues. V dropped 6 bases and J dropped 2 bases, with 7 bases sitting between them. From germline, CDR1 is MNHNS and CDR2 SASEGT. As DNA, the CDR3 is TGTGCCAGCAGACAGGAAAACACCGGGGAGCTGTTTTTT. It codes for CASRQENTGELFF.

This sequence joins TRBV11-3 and TRBJ1-1; 7 nucleotides line up with TRBD1. There are 15 residues in the CDR3. Looked up from germline, CDR1 is SGHNT and CDR2 is YENEEA. J was trimmed by 1 base and V by 5 bases; bases with no gene match: 7. The CDR3: CASSAPGQKNTEAFF. The CDR3 DNA reads TGTGCCAGCAGCGCCCCGGGACAGAAGAACACTGAAGCTTTCTTT.

The chain couples TRBV5-6 to TRBJ2-7, with a possible D match to TRBD2 (6 bases). Germline CDR1 SGHDT, CDR2 YYEEEE. V lost 0 bases, J lost 4 bases, and 14 bases lay in between. The CDR3 is made up of 15 amino acids. In DNA, the CDR3 is TGTGCCAGCAGCTTGGGAGGGGTACGGGGGTACGAGCAGTACTTC. Translation gives CASSLGGVRGYEQYF. The variable domain in full, with the rest retrieved from reference TRBV5-6 and TRBJ2-7, is DAGVTQSPTHLIKTRGQQVTLRCSPKSGHDTVSWYQQALGQGPQFIFQYYEEEERQRGNFPDRFSGHQFPNYSSELNVNALLLGDSALYLCASSLGGVRGYEQYFGPGTRLTVT.

This clone has just one count. The gene calls are TRBV29-1 and TRBJ1-1; maybe TRBD1 (6 bases). This CDR3 is built from 11 residues. CDR1 is SQVTM, CDR2 ANQGSEA, per germline. The CDR3 reads CFAGATTEAFF. For the CDR3, the DNA is TGCTTCGCGGGGGCGACCACTGAAGCTTTCTTT.

The rearrangement links TRBV18 to TRBJ1-2; no firm D call. CDR1 is KGHSH, CDR2 LQKENI, per germline. The ends were cut back, 0 bases at V and 5 bases at J, with 16 bases in the middle. CDR3 length: 16 amino acids. DNA of the CDR3: TGTGCCAGCTCACCACCCGGAGGACGGCCCCTTTATGGCTACACCTTC. Its protein product is CASSPPGGRPLYGYTF.

This clone has just one count. The genes are TRBV7-9 and TRBJ2-1; D perhaps matches TRBD2 (6 bases). The CDR3 loop spans 17 amino acids. Germline V gives CDR1 SEHNR, CDR2 FQNEAQ (reference sequence). With 2 bases removed from V and 5 bases from J, the gap between germline ends came to 19 bases. The CDR3 here is CASSLRRGSLHDNEQFF. CDR3 DNA sequence: TGTGCCAGCAGCTTACGACGGGGGTCCCTCCACGACAATGAGCAGTTCTTC.